The source of this T cell receptor beta chain is a study of CD8+ T cells in alopecia areata. Study-level points and caveats: Patients shared TCRs less clearly than mice did, possibly owing to HLA. Researchers say the link of baseline CD8+ expansion to response remains uncertain, with one nonresponder. Many expanded lesional clones persisted in scalp and blood during tofacitinib.

Investigators isolated RNA and reverse transcribed it into cDNA to act as the sequencing template. Measured with immunoSEQ multiplex PCR; TCRdb has only the in-frame clones, and not every one. The table includes approximately 210,000 clones, approximately 65% detected once. This CDR3 has 15 residues. Germline CDR1 reads SGHAT; CDR2 reads FQNNGV. Trimming pared 4 bases from V and 4 bases from J, leaving 16 bases between. Regarding treatment: oral pan-JAK inhibitor, 5-10 mg twice daily. Specimens obtained from alopecia areata patients comprised lesional scalp punch biopsies and peripheral blood. About this clone: As yet, its antigen is unknown.

The chain combines TRBV11-2 with TRBJ1-2; TRBD1 might be the D (6 bases). The source was CD4+ T cells sorted from blood, collected at week 44, from a patient treated with tofacitinib. The TCR sequence derives from a human donor with alopecia areata. CDR3 bases: TGTGCCAGCAGCTCCCCAGGGGCATCCTTCTATGGCTACACCTTC. Translation gives CASSSPGASFYGYTF.